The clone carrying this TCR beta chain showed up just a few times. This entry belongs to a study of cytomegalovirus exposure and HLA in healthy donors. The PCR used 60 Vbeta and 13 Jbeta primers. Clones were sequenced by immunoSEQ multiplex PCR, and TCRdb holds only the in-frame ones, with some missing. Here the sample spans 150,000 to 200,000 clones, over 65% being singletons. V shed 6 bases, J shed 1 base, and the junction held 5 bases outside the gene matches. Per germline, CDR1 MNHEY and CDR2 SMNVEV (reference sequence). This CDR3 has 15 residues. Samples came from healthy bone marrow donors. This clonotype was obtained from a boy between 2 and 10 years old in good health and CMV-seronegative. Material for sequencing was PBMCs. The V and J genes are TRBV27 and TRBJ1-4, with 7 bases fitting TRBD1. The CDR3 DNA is TGTGCCAGCAGAACCTACAGGGGAACTAATGAAAAACTGTTTTTT. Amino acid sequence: CASRTYRGTNEKLFF.